What follows are 21 T cell receptor beta chains derived from one specimen sequenced in a study of cytomegalovirus exposure and HLA in healthy donors. Use of 60 Vbeta and 13 Jbeta primers characterized the PCR. Sequencing used immunoSEQ multiplex PCR; TCRdb keeps in-frame clones, though not all of them. The sample includes some 110,000 clones, 13% to 15% of them seen just once. What was sequenced was PBMCs. The receptors were sampled from a female donor in good health and CMV-seronegative.

This clone was observed a handful of times. One end of the junction is discordant with germline, which a read error may explain. The V call is TRBV7-7, the J call TRBJ2-1; weak D call: TRBD1 (5 bases). Germline lookup yields CDR1 SSHAT and CDR2 FNYEAQ (reference sequence). The CDR3 extends over 13 amino acids. The CDR3 nucleotides are TGTGCTAGCAGCCCCGACAGTTTCAATGAGCAGTTCTTC. Translation gives CASSPDSFNEQFF.

In its sample, this clone was seen a few times. The V call is TRBV7-6, the J call TRBJ1-4, with 8 positions matching TRBD1. Germline V gene lookup returns CDR1 SGHVS and CDR2 FNYEAQ. CDR3 size: 14 residues. V gave up 2 bases and J gave up 5 bases; unmatched junction bases: 1. The CDR3: CASSLNRGNEKLFF. Written as DNA, the CDR3 is TGTGCCAGCAGCTTAAACAGGGGGAATGAAAAACTGTTTTTT.

The gene calls are TRBV13 and TRBJ2-7; 12 bases are shared with TRBD1. With 5 bases clipped from V and 5 bases from J, the junction kept 4 bases outside the gene matches. The CDR3 runs to 14 residues. In germline, CDR1 is PRHDT, CDR2 FYEKMQ (reference sequence). This chain's CDR3 is CASSPGTGGDEQYF. The CDR3 DNA follows: TGTGCCAGCAGCCCCGGGACAGGGGGCGACGAGCAGTACTTC.

CDR3 amino acids: CASSEDSYNEQFF. CDR3 DNA: TGTGCCAGCAGTGAAGACTCTTACAATGAGCAGTTCTTC. This chain joins TRBV25-1 and TRBJ2-1; D is unresolved. The germline gives CDR1 MGHDK, CDR2 SYGVNS. The CDR3 runs to 13 residues. V lost 2 bases to trimming and J lost 4 bases, with 6 bases between them.

The V gene is TRBV14, the J gene TRBJ2-7; D may be TRBD2 (5 bases). There are 15 residues in the CDR3. Germline CDR1 reads SGHDN; CDR2 reads FVKESK. V gave up 1 base and J gave up 6 bases, with 16 bases separating them. The CDR3 reads CASSQGLEGVGEQYF. CDR3 nucleotides: TGTGCCAGCAGCCAAGGGCTAGAGGGCGTAGGCGAGCAGTACTTC. The whole variable domain, remainder taken from reference TRBV14 and TRBJ2-7, is EAGVTQFPSHSVIEKGQTVTLRCDPISGHDNLYWYRRVMGKEIKFLLHFVKESKQDESGMPNNRFLAERTGGTYSTLKVQPAELEDSGVYFCASSQGLEGVGEQYFGPGTRLTVT.

This clone has more than one count but fewer than ten. This chain links TRBV18 with TRBJ2-7, with TRBD1 matching 9 bases. CDR1 and CDR2 from the germline V gene are KGHSH and LQKENI. The CDR3 has 15 amino acids. The J segment lost 5 bases and the V segment lost 3 bases, leaving 8 bases of the junction unmatched. The CDR3 spells CASSPSGDREHEQYF. In nucleotides, the CDR3 is TGTGCCAGCTCACCTTCGGGGGACAGGGAACACGAGCAGTACTTC.

V is TRBV7-8 and J is TRBJ1-1; D unresolved. This CDR3 is built from 14 residues. Germline V gene data show CDR1 as SGHVS and CDR2 as FQNEAQ. V was clipped by 5 bases and J by 12 bases, with 22 bases between them. The CDR3 sequence: CASSLQTRAGWSFF. The CDR3 nucleotides are TGTGCCAGCAGCCTTCAAACGAGGGCAGGTTGGTCTTTCTTT.

This rearrangement joins TRBV5-1 to TRBJ1-1; TRBD1 matches at 7 bases. V lost 4 bases to trimming and J lost 1 base; unmatched junction nucleotides: 4. In germline, CDR1 is SGHRS, CDR2 YFSETQ. The CDR3 covers 14 residues. CDR3 in DNA: TGCGCCAGCAGCATTGGACAGGCGAACACTGAAGCTTTCTTT. This sequence encodes CASSIGQANTEAFF. The complete variable domain, with remaining parts taken from reference TRBV5-1 and TRBJ1-1, reads KAGVTQTPRYLIKTRGQQVTLSCSPISGHRSVSWYQQTPGQGLQFLFEYFSETQRNKGNFPGRFSGRQFSNSRSEMNVSTLELGDSALYLCASSIGQANTEAFFGQGTRLTVV.

The chain uses TRBV6-5 and TRBJ1-4; D gene unclear. Germline lookup yields CDR1 MNHEY and CDR2 SVGAGI. Trimming took off 0 bases at V and 7 bases at J, with 15 bases between the two ends. This CDR3 region has 16 residues. In DNA, the CDR3 is TGTGCCAGCAGTTACTCTCTCCCCTCGTCGGGTGAAAAACTGTTTTTT. It encodes CASSYSLPSSGEKLFF.

This clone was seen a handful of times. The rearrangement joins TRBV2 to TRBJ2-7; D ambiguous. The CDR3 has 12 amino acids. Germline assignment: CDR1 SNHLY and CDR2 FYNNEI. Trimming cost V 8 bases and J 3 bases, with 11 bases left between them. The CDR3 reads CASSDLDYEQYF. The CDR3 nucleotides are TGTGCCAGCTCAGATCTAGACTACGAGCAGTACTTC.

The sample holds a few counts of this clone. This chain links TRBV7-9 with TRBJ2-7; weak D call: TRBD2 (6 bases). Looked up from germline, CDR1 is SEHNR and CDR2 is FQNEAQ (reference sequence). The V gene lost 5 bases and the J gene lost 6 bases, with 11 bases spanning the gap. CDR3 length: 12 amino acids. As DNA, the CDR3 is TGTGCCAGCAGCCACGGGGGAGGCGAGCAGTACTTC. Its protein is CASSHGGGEQYF.

The V call is TRBV7-3, the J call TRBJ2-6; tentatively, D is TRBD2 (5 bases). The CDR3 is 16 residues long. The V gene lost 2 bases and the J gene lost 4 bases, with 12 bases spanning the gap. Germline V lookup: CDR1 SGHTA, CDR2 FQGTGA. Here the CDR3 DNA reads TGTGCCAGCAGCTTATCTGCGGGCGGCGGGGCCAACGTCCTGACTTTC. Amino acid sequence: CASSLSAGGGANVLTF.

This clone has just a few counts. The V call is TRBV15, the J call TRBJ2-6, with TRBD1 as a possible D gene (6 bases). V was clipped by 1 base and J by 0 bases, with 22 bases between them. Germline CDR1 reads LNHNV; CDR2 reads YYDKDF (reference sequence). CDR3 length: 21 residues. The CDR3 sequence is CATSRGGQDRIVPSGANVLTF. CDR3 DNA sequence: TGTGCCACCAGCAGAGGAGGGCAGGACAGAATAGTACCCTCTGGGGCCAACGTCCTGACTTTC.

This clone was observed a handful of times. The chain has TRBV18 and TRBJ2-2; D gene ambiguous. Deletions cut 6 bases from V and 6 bases from J, with 11 bases between. The CDR3 sequence is 13 residues long. Germline-derived CDR1 and CDR2 are KGHSH and LQKENI. CDR3 sequence reads: CASSELLAGELFF. The DNA of the CDR3 is TGTGCCAGCTCGGAGTTGTTGGCCGGGGAGCTGTTTTTT. The full variable domain, with the rest looked up from reference TRBV18 and TRBJ2-2, is NAGVMQNPRHLVRRRGQEARLRCSPMKGHSHVYWYRQLPEEGLKFMVYLQKENIIDESGMPKERFSAEFPKEGPSILRIQQVVRGDSAAYFCASSELLAGELFFGEGSRLTVL.

This chain connects TRBV2 to TRBJ2-7; possible D gene TRBD1, 6 bases. The germline V gene has CDR1 SNHLY and CDR2 FYNNEI. The CDR3 covers 15 residues. V lost 4 bases to trimming and J lost 6 bases, with 19 bases between them. The CDR3, as DNA: TGTGCCAGCAGTGTCACAGGGAAGGCCACGGGCGAGCAGTACTTC. Residues: CASSVTGKATGEQYF.

The V call is TRBV13, the J call TRBJ2-1; TRBD2 agrees at 7 bases. Looked up from germline, CDR1 is PRHDT and CDR2 is FYEKMQ (reference sequence). This CDR3 is built from 12 residues. Losses at the gene ends were 5 bases for V and 7 bases for J; bases not matched to a gene: 2. This chain's CDR3 is CASSRAGNEQFF. CDR3 bases: TGTGCCAGCAGCAGAGCGGGGAATGAGCAGTTCTTC.

The chain's CDR3 is CASSHRDRAHIQYF. In DNA, the CDR3 is TGTGCCAGCAGCCACCGGGACAGGGCCCACATTCAGTACTTC. J is TRBJ2-4 and V is TRBV28; TRBD1 aligns across 9 bases. CDR3 length: 14 amino acids. Germline V lookup: CDR1 MDHEN, CDR2 SYDVKM. V dropped 6 bases and J dropped 8; count of bases not matched to a gene: 8. The full variable domain, with the rest looked up from reference TRBV28 and TRBJ2-4, is DVKVTQSSRYLVKRTGEKVFLECVQDMDHENMFWYRQDPGLGLRLIYFSYDVKMKEKGDIPEGYSVSREKKERFSLILESASTNQTSMYLCASSHRDRAHIQYFGAGTRLSVL.

The chain carries TRBV18 and TRBJ2-5; a possible D gene is TRBD2 (6 bases). The length of the CDR3 is 16 residues. V dropped 3 bases and J dropped 4 bases, with 18 bases sitting between them. Germline V gene sequence: CDR1 KGHSH, CDR2 LQKENI. The CDR3 DNA reads TGTGCCAGCTCACCCTATAGCGGCGCAAGAGGAGAGACCCAGTACTTC. Encoded protein: CASSPYSGARGETQYF.

The sample holds a few counts of this clone. This chain links TRBV11-2 with TRBJ2-3, with 9 bases identical to TRBD1. CDR3 length equals 17 residues. Germline loops: CDR1 SGHAT, CDR2 FQNNGV. V trimming: 5 bases; J trimming: 1 base; junction bases outside the gene matches: 10. CDR3 DNA: TGTGCCAGCAGCCTCGGACCAGACAGGGGGGGCACAGATACGCAGTATTTT. It translates to CASSLGPDRGGTDTQYF.

This chain joins TRBV30 and TRBJ2-7; 8 bases line up with TRBD1. J lost 3 bases, V lost 4 bases, and 11 bases had no gene match. The CDR3 loop spans 15 amino acids. CDR1 is GTSNPN and CDR2 is SVGIG in the germline V gene (reference sequence). CDR3 sequence: CAWKLRTGLFYEQYF. CDR3 coding DNA: TGTGCCTGGAAGTTGAGGACAGGGCTTTTCTACGAGCAGTACTTC. Variable domain in full (rest from reference TRBV30 and TRBJ2-7): SQTIHQWPATLVQPVGSPLSLECTVEGTSNPNLYWYRQAAGRGLQLLFYSVGIGQISSEVPQNLSASRPQDRQFILSSKKLLLSDSGFYLCAWKLRTGLFYEQYFGPGTRLTVT.

The CDR3 nucleotides read TGTGCCAGTAGTCATAGCGGGCCCGGCCGCCTAGCCAAAAACATTCAGTACTTC. Translation: CASSHSGPGRLAKNIQYF. The V call is TRBV19, the J call TRBJ2-4; TRBD2 agrees at 7 bases. Germline CDR1 LNHDA, CDR2 SQIVND (reference sequence). This CDR3 is built from 18 residues. The V segment lost 5 bases and the J segment 0 bases; nucleotides outside the gene matches: 13.